The T cell receptor beta chain under discussion was sequenced for a study of T cell changes during pregnancy in multiple sclerosis. Data came from immunoSEQ multiplex PCR; TCRdb stores just in-frame clones and leaves some out. The sample lists around 71,000 clones; about 92% were seen once. Germline CDR1 is MDHEN and CDR2 is SYDVKM. The CDR3 loop spans 15 amino acids. The V end was cut by 6 bases, the J end by 0 bases, with 13 bases between. Sequencing used peripheral blood, obtained in the third trimester of pregnancy. The receptor comes from a female donor with multiple sclerosis, enrolled in a pregnancy study. V and J are TRBV28 and TRBJ2-3; a weak D match, TRBD1 (6 bases). CDR3 region: CASSLGQHSTDTQYF. The DNA for the CDR3 is TGTGCCAGCAGCCTAGGACAGCACAGCACAGATACGCAGTATTTT.